This T cell receptor (beta chain) was captured in a study of OX40 agonist ivuxolimab in advanced cancers. Looking at the study overall: The drug used for patients, ivuxolimab, was an agonistic anti-OX40 (CD134) antibody.

Worth noting for this clone: Its specificity is unknown.

Study findings and constraints: CD8+ T cells were the subset that, on average, had more expanded clones than CD4+. Expanded peripheral T-cell antigen specificity went undetermined.

Profiling relied on immunoSEQ multiplex PCR, and the TCRdb table lists in-frame clones only, not all of them. This sample yields about 79,000 clones, of which around 90% are seen a single time; around 4.1% belongs to the top ten. This CDR3 comprises 15 residues. The junction had 9 bases not matched to a gene; V was cut back by 7 bases and J by 5 bases. CDR1 is SNHLY, CDR2 FYNNEI, per germline. The source was CD4+ or CD8+ T cells sorted from blood, collected in a trial of the OX40 agonist ivuxolimab. The sequence came from an adult with an advanced solid tumor such as melanoma, head and neck, liver or kidney cancer. The chain couples TRBV2 to TRBJ2-2, with 8 bases aligning to TRBD1. CDR3 sequence: CASTLDRARTGELFF. DNA of the CDR3: TGTGCCAGCACCCTGGACAGGGCACGAACCGGGGAGCTGTTTTTT.